This T cell receptor beta chain is from a study of cytomegalovirus exposure and HLA in healthy donors. Study conclusions and caveats: Researchers reported in a later analysis that a missense DCLRE1C variant was tied to TCR beta V- and J-gene trimming. Later analysis showed most CMV-associated TCR beta chains appearing HLA-restricted.

V was clipped by 5 bases and J by 2 bases; unmatched bases: 5. The CDR3 is 14 residues long. Germline V gene sequence: CDR1 PRHDT, CDR2 FYEKMQ (reference sequence). Of note for this clone: Its antigen is undetermined.

Use of 60 Vbeta and 13 Jbeta primers characterized the PCR. Data came from immunoSEQ multiplex PCR; TCRdb stores just in-frame clones and leaves some out. The table lists roughly 150,000 clones, around 85% of them singletons, with about 2.3% in the top ten. V is TRBV13 and J is TRBJ2-5, with 7 positions matching TRBD1. The sequence was collected from a male donor in good health and CMV-seronegative. Material: PBMCs. The CDR3 nucleotides read TGTGCCAGCAGCAGACCGGGACAGCAAGAGACCCAGTACTTC. It yields the protein CASSRPGQQETQYF.